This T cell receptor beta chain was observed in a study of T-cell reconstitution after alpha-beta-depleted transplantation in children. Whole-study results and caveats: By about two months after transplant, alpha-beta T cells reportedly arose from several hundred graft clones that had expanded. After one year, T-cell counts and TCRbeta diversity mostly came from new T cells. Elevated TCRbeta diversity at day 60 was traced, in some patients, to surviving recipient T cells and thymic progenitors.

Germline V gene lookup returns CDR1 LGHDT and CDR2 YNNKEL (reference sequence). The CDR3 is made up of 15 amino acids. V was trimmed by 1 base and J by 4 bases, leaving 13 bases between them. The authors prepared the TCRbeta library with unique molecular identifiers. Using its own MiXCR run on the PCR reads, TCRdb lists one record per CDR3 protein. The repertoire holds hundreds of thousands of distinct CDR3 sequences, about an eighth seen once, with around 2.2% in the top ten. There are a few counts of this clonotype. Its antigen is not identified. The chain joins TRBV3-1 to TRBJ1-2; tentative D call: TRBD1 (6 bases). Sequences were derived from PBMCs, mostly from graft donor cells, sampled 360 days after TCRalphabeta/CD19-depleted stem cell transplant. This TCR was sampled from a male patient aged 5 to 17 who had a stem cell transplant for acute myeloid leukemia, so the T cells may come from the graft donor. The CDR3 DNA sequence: TGTGCCAGCAGCCAAGCTCGGGGGGCAGGCTATGGCTACACCTTC. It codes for CASSQARGAGYGYTF.